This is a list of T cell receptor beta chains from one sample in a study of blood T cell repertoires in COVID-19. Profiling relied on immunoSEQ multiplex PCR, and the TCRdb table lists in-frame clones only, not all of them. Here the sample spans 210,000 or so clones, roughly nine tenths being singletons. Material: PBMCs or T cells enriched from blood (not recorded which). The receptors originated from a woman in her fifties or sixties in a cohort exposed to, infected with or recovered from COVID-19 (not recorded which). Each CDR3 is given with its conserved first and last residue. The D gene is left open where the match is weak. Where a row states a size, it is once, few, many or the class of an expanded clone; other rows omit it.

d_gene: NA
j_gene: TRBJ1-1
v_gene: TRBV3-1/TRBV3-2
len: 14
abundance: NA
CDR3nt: TGTGCCAGCAGCCTCAGACAGCAGAACACTGAAGCTTTCTTT
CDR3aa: CASSLRQQNTEAFF

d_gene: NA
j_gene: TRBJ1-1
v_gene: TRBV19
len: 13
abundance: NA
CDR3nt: TGTGCCAGTAGTATGGGGGGGTCTACTGAAGCTTTCTTT
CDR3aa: CASSMGGSTEAFF

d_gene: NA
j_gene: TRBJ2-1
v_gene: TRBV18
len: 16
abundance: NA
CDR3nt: TGTGCCAGCCAGGATCAGGGGATCATCCGGAACAATGAGCAGTTCTTC
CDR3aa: CASQDQGIIRNNEQFF

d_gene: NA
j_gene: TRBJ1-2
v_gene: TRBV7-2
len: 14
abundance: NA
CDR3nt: TGTGCCAGCAGCTTAGATGAGAGGGTTGGTGGCTACACCTTC
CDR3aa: CASSLDERVGGYTF

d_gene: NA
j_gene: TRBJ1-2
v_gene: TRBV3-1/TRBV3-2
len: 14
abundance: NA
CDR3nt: TGTGCCAGCAGCCACTTCGACAGCAACTATGGCTACACCTTC
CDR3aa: CASSHFDSNYGYTF

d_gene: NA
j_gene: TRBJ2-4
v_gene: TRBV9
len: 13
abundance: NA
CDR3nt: TGTGCCAGCAGCGTAGGTGCGGAAAACATTCAGTACTTC
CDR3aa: CASSVGAENIQYF

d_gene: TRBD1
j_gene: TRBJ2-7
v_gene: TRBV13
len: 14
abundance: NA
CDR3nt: TGTGCCAGCAGCTTAGGGACAGGGATCTACGAGCAGTACTTC
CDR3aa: CASSLGTGIYEQYF

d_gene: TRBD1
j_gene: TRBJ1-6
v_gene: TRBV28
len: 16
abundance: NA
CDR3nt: TGTGCCAGCAGTTCCCGCCGGACAGGGGGCAATTCACCCCTCCACTTT
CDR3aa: CASSSRRTGGNSPLHF

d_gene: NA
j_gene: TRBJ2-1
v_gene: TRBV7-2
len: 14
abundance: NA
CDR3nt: TGTGCCAGCAGCTTAGGACTAGGAAACAATGAGCAGTTCTTC
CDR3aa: CASSLGLGNNEQFF

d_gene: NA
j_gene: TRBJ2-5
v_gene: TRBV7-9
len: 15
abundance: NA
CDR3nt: TGTGCCAGCAGCTTAGCGCCTCCAGGGGAAGAGACCCAGTACTTC
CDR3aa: CASSLAPPGEETQYF

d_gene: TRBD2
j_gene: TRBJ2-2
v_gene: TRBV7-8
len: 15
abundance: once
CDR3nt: TGTGCCAGCAGCTCACGGGGGGGCCACACCGGGGAGCTGTTTTTT
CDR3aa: CASSSRGGHTGELFF